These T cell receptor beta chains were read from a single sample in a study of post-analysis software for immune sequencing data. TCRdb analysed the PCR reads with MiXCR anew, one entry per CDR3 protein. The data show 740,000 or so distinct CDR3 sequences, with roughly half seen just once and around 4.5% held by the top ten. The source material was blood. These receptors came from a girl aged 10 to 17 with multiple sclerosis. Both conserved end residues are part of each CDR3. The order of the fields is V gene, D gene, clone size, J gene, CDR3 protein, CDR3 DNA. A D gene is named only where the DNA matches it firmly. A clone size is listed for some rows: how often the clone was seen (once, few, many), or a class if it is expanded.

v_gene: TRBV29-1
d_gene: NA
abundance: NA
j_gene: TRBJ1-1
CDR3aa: CSAGQTLNTEAFF
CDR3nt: TGCAGCGCCGGACAGACCCTGAACACTGAAGCTTTCTTT

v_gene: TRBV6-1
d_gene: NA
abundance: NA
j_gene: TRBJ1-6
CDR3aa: CASSEEGSFYNSPLHF
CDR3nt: TGTGCCAGCAGTGAAGAGGGGTCATTTTATAATTCACCCCTCCACTTT

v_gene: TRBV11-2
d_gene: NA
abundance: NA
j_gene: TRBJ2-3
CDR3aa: CASSSRGPLTDTQYF
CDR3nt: TGTGCCAGCAGCTCGCGGGGGCCGCTCACAGATACGCAGTATTTT

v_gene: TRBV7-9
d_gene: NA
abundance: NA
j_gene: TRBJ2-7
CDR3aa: CASSLQVTGSSYEQYF
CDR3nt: TGTGCCAGCAGCTTACAGGTAACTGGGAGCTCCTACGAGCAGTACTTC

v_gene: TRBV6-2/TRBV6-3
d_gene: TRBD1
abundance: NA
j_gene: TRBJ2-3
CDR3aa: CASSYSRGTGEGDTQYF
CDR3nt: TGTGCCAGCAGTTACTCCCGGGGGACAGGGGAGGGAGATACGCAGTATTTT

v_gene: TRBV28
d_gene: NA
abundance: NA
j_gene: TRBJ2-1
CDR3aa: CASSFLEGEQFF
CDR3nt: TGTGCCAGCAGTTTTCTCGAGGGTGAGCAGTTCTTC

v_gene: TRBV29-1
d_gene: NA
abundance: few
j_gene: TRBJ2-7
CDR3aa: CSAWGGSSYEQYF
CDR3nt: TGCAGCGCATGGGGCGGTAGCTCCTACGAGCAGTACTTC

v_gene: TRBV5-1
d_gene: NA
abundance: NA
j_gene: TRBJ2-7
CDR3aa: CASSLGKETYEQYF
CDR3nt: TGCGCCAGCAGCTTAGGGAAAGAGACCTACGAGCAGTACTTC

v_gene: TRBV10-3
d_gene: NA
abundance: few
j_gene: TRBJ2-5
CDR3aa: CAISEVGRLGQETQYF
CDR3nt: TGTGCCATCAGTGAAGTGGGGCGCTTAGGGCAAGAGACCCAGTACTTC

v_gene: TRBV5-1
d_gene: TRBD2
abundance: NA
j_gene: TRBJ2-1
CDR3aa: CASSGEGNSYNEQFF
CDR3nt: TGCGCCAGCAGCGGGGAGGGGAACTCCTACAATGAGCAGTTCTTC

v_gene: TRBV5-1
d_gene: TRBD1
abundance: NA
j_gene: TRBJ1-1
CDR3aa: CASSPRTGETEAFF
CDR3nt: TGCGCCAGCAGCCCCAGGACAGGAGAGACTGAAGCTTTCTTT

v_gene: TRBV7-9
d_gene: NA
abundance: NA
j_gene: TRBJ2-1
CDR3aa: CASSLDRSYNEQFF
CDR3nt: TGTGCCAGCAGCTTAGACAGGTCCTACAATGAGCAGTTCTTC

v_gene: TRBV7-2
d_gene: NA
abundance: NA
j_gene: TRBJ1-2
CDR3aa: CASSSFPGSWSYGYTF
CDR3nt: TGTGCCAGCAGCTCGTTTCCAGGGAGTTGGTCCTATGGCTACACCTTC

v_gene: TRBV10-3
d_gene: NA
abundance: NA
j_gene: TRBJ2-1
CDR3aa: CAISSGFGNEQFF
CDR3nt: TGTGCCATCAGCTCAGGGTTTGGAAATGAGCAGTTCTTC

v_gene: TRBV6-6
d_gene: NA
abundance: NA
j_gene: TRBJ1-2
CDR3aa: CASSYGQAPRGYTF
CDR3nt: TGTGCCAGCAGTTACGGGCAGGCCCCCCGTGGCTACACCTTC

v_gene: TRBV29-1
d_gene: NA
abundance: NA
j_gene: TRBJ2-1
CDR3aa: CSGEEVSNEQFF
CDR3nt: TGCAGCGGTGAAGAGGTTTCCAATGAGCAGTTCTTC

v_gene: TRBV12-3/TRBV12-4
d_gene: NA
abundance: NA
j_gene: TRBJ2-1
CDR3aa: CASSVTYEQFF
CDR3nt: TGTGCCAGCAGTGTAACTTACGAGCAGTTCTTC

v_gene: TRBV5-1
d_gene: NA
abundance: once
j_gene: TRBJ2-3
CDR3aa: CASSSGLLDDTQYF
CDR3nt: TGCGCCAGCAGCTCGGGACTGTTGGATGATACGCAGTATTTT

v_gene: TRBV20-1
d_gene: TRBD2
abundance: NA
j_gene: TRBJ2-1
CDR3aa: CSARLAGLYNEQFF
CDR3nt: TGCAGTGCTAGGCTAGCGGGACTTTACAATGAGCAGTTCTTC

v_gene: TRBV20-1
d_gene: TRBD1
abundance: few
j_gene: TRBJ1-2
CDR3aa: CSAGVVGQANYGYTF
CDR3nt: TGCAGTGCTGGGGTCGTCGGACAGGCTAACTATGGCTACACCTTC

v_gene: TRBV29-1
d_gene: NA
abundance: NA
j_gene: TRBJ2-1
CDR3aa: CSVEDEARNEQFF
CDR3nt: TGCAGCGTTGAAGATGAGGCCCGGAATGAGCAGTTCTTC

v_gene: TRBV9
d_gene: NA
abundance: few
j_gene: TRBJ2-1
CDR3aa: CASSPGEPKQFF
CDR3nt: TGTGCCAGCAGCCCCGGGGAGCCTAAGCAGTTCTTC

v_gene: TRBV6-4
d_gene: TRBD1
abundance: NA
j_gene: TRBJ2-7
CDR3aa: CASSPGTGNYNEQYF
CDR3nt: TGTGCCAGCAGTCCCGGGACAGGGAACTACAATGAGCAGTACTTC

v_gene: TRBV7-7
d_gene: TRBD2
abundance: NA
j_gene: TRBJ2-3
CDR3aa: CACSPSGGGTDTQYF
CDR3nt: TGTGCCTGCAGCCCTAGCGGGGGGGGCACAGATACGCAGTATTTT

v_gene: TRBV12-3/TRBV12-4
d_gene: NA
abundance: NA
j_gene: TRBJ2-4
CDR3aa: CASSLVLRQQYF
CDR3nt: TGTGCCAGCAGTTTAGTTCTGAGACAGCAGTACTTC